Sequencing of this TCR beta chain was carried out in a study of blood T cells in healthy people across ages. Across the study: The capture of about one barcoded beta molecule per two T cells was achieved by template switching.

Alongside a J-beta primer mix, a sample-barcoded 5' primer served in a second PCR lasting about 7 to 11 cycles. Every single cDNA molecule received a tag from a template-switch adaptor with 12 random nucleotides. Per sample, CDR3-containing paired-end reads numbered at least 2.5 million. TCRdb passed the 5' RACE reads through MiXCR, listing each CDR3 protein once. The table has 650,000 to 700,000 distinct CDR3 sequences, approximately 30% seen once; the top ten hold over 15%. Peripheral blood samples of roughly 10 milliliters were drawn from each donor. This clonotype was observed at least ten times. After removal of 8 bases from V and 5 bases from J, the junction contained 15 bases not matched to a gene. CDR3 size: 14 residues. CDR1 and CDR2 from the germline V gene are GTSNPN and SVGIG (reference sequence).

The chain links TRBV30 to TRBJ2-7; 7 nucleotides line up with TRBD2. Sequenced material: blood. This TCR was recovered from a woman over 75 in good health. CDR3 in amino acids: CAGGSGRGEHEQYF. The CDR3 bases are TGTGCCGGTGGGAGCGGACGGGGGGAGCACGAGCAGTACTTC.